This T cell receptor beta chain is drawn from a study of T cells in localized non-small cell lung cancer. Study-level findings and limits: Only one tumor region was sequenced, so heterogeneity remains possible. A median around 57 of the top 100 tumor clones appeared in adjacent lung.

Using immunoSEQ multiplex PCR, the repertoire was profiled, and TCRdb retains in-frame clones only, with some absent. The sample carries about 39,000 clones, 70% to 80% recorded once. This CDR3 has 18 residues. The germline V and J ends were trimmed by 9 bases and 7 bases, with 30 bases remaining between them. Germline CDR1 and CDR2: SNHLY and FYNNEI. This clone was picked up a small number of times. Its specificity is unknown. The clonotype originates from a woman aged 35-75 years with stage II squamous cell lung carcinoma. This sample comprised PBMCs, obtained before any cancer treatment. V gene TRBV2 combines with J gene TRBJ2-2, with D tentatively TRBD2 (6 bases). The CDR3 is CASLGLRGPREFGGELFF. CDR3 coding DNA: TGTGCCAGTCTGGGACTCCGGGGACCCAGGGAATTTGGCGGGGAGCTGTTTTTT.